Listed below are T cell receptor beta chains from one sample, sequenced in a study of blood T cell repertoires in COVID-19. Assay used: immunoSEQ multiplex PCR; TCRdb lists only in-frame clones, some missing. This repertoire shows tens of thousands of clones, roughly 89% found once; its top ten account for 27%. The material sequenced was peripheral blood. The source of these receptors is a man aged 45-65 years with active or convalescent COVID-19. CDR3s include the opening cysteine and the closing phenylalanine or tryptophan. Fields, in order: D gene, J gene, V gene, clone size, CDR3 DNA, CDR3 protein. D genes are given only for firm matches. Part of the rows lack a size; the others show once, few, many or a class for expanded clones.

>TRBD2|TRBJ2-7|TRBV19|once
TGTGCCAGTAGTATCTGGATAGCGGGGGACACCTACGAGCAGTACTTC
CASSIWIAGDTYEQYF
>TRBD1|TRBJ2-6|TRBV9|few
TGTGCCAGCAGCGGAAGGGACAGAGCCACCTCTGGGGCCAACGTCCTGACTTTC
CASSGRDRATSGANVLTF
>TRBD2|TRBJ2-2|TRBV24-1|-
TGTGCCACCAGTGAAACTACGGGACTAGCGGGGGGGCTTTTTGCCGGGGAGCTGTTTTTT
CATSETTGLAGGLFAGELFF
>-|TRBJ1-4|TRBV28|-
TGTGCCAGCAGTTTAAGCCAAGGAGTCACTGATAGAAAACTGTTTTTT
CASSLSQGVTDRKLFF
>TRBD1|TRBJ2-1|TRBV19|once
TGTGCCAGTAGTACATTGACAGGGGGGAAGAGTCGAGCCTACAATGAGCAGTTCTTC
CASSTLTGGKSRAYNEQFF
>TRBD1|TRBJ1-2|TRBV12-5|-
TGTGCTAGTGCCGGGACAGTTTATGGCTACACCTTC
CASAGTVYGYTF
>TRBD1|TRBJ1-4|TRBV5-1|-
TGCGCCAGCAGCCCCTGGACAGGTTATAGTGAAAAACTGTTTTTT
CASSPWTGYSEKLFF
>TRBD1|TRBJ2-5|TRBV19|-
TGTGCCAGTAGTTCGCGGACAGGGGTGCAAGAGACCCAGTACTTC
CASSSRTGVQETQYF
>TRBD1|TRBJ1-4|TRBV19|-
TGTGCCAGTAGTGCGAACCGGGACAGGTCCTCTTCAACTAATGAAAAACTGTTTTTT
CASSANRDRSSSTNEKLFF
>-|TRBJ1-4|TRBV5-4|-
TGTGCCAGCAGCTTGGAAGGTCGTGAGGGTGAAAAACTGTTTTTT
CASSLEGREGEKLFF
>-|TRBJ1-1|TRBV19|-
TGTGCCAGTAGCCAAGCCCGGAACACTGAAGCTTTCTTT
CASSQARNTEAFF
>TRBD2|TRBJ2-1|TRBV29-1|once
TGCAGCGTAATTAGCGGGGGGGCTTCCCACAATGAGCAGTTCTTC
CSVISGGASHNEQFF
>-|TRBJ1-4|TRBV30|once
TGTGCCTGGGGTAGAGGGGGTGAAGACGAAAAACTGTTTTTT
CAWGRGGEDEKLFF
>-|TRBJ2-7|TRBV7-2|-
TGTGCCAGCAGCTTAGGGGACATAGACTACGAGCAGTACTTC
CASSLGDIDYEQYF
>-|TRBJ2-7|TRBV28|-
TGTGCCAGCAGATGGGGAGGATCTAGCTCCTACGAGCAGTACTTC
CASRWGGSSSYEQYF
>TRBD2|TRBJ2-1|TRBV30|-
TGTGCCTGGAGTTTTATAGGGGACTACCCGTACAATGAGCAGTTCTTC
CAWSFIGDYPYNEQFF
>-|TRBJ2-1|TRBV18|-
TGTGCCAGCTCACCACCATACTCCGGGAGAATCAATGAGCAGTTCTTC
CASSPPYSGRINEQFF
>TRBD1|TRBJ2-7|TRBV9|-
TGTGCCAGCAGCGTAGGGGACAGGGGGTACGAGCAGTACTTC
CASSVGDRGYEQYF
>-|TRBJ1-6|TRBV7-2|-
TGTGCCAGCAGCTTAGCGGGGAGAGATTCACCCCTCCACTTT
CASSLAGRDSPLHF
>-|TRBJ2-7|TRBV28|once
TGTGCCAGCAGTTTAAGTAGCTCCGGCTCCTACGAGCAGTACTTC
CASSLSSSGSYEQYF
>TRBD2|TRBJ2-5|TRBV24-1|few
TGTGCCACCAGTGATTATAGCGGGAGAGGAGAGACCCAGTACTTC
CATSDYSGRGETQYF
>-|TRBJ2-1|TRBV3-1/TRBV3-2|-
TGTGCCAGCAGCCAGCGGAGTCAGGGGCACAATGAGCAGTTCTTC
CASSQRSQGHNEQFF
>TRBD1|TRBJ1-1|TRBV30|-
TGTGCCTGGGGGGACAGAACCTTCGCTTTCTTT
CAWGDRTFAFF
>TRBD2|TRBJ2-6|TRBV27|once
TGTGCCCCCAGCCCCGGGGGGGGGTCTTCGGGGGCCAACGTCCTGACTTTC
CAPSPGGGSSGANVLTF
>TRBD2|TRBJ2-5|TRBV5-6|-
TGTGCCAGCAGCCCGGGACTAGCGGGAGGGCCGGTCGAAGAGACCCAGTACTTC
CASSPGLAGGPVEETQYF
>-|TRBJ2-5|TRBV18|-
TGTGCCAGCTCAAGTACTTTTGTTTTCCAAGAGACCCAGTACTTC
CASSSTFVFQETQYF
>TRBD1|TRBJ2-7|TRBV19|-
TGTGCCAGTAAAAACCGGGACAGCTCCTACGAGCAGTACTTC
CASKNRDSSYEQYF
>TRBD2|TRBJ2-3|TRBV3-1/TRBV3-2|-
TGTGCCAGCAGCAAGAGACTAGCGGGAGATGGCACAGATACGCAGTATTTT
CASSKRLAGDGTDTQYF
>TRBD2|TRBJ2-1|TRBV9|once
TGTGCCAGCACCTCTATGCTAGCGGGGGACCTCGGTGAGCAGTTCTTC
CASTSMLAGDLGEQFF
>TRBD2|TRBJ2-2|TRBV3-1/TRBV3-2|-
TGTGCCAGCAGCCTTCTGACACTAGCGGGAGTCACCGGGGAGCTGTTTTTT
CASSLLTLAGVTGELFF
>TRBD1|TRBJ1-1|TRBV7-8|-
TGTGCCAGCAGCCACGGGACAGGGGCGAGGAACACTGAAGCTTTCTTT
CASSHGTGARNTEAFF
>TRBD2|TRBJ2-7|TRBV19|-
TGTGCCAGTAGTATTCTAGCGGGGGGTAACTACGAGCAGTACTTC
CASSILAGGNYEQYF
>-|TRBJ1-4|TRBV25-1|-
TGTGCCAGCAGTGAATATGGAAGGGGGGGCGGTGAAAAACTGTTTTTT
CASSEYGRGGGEKLFF
>-|TRBJ2-7|TRBV30|-
TGTGCCTGGAGTGTAGCTCCTGGTTACGAGCAGTACTTC
CAWSVAPGYEQYF
>TRBD1|TRBJ2-3|TRBV6-5|-
TGTGCCAGCCCGGACAGGCACACAGATACGCAGTATTTT
CASPDRHTDTQYF
>-|TRBJ2-7|TRBV3-1/TRBV3-2|-
TGTGCCAGCAGCCAAGCATTGGCAGGTTCCTACGAGCAGTACTTC
CASSQALAGSYEQYF
>TRBD1|TRBJ2-7|TRBV2|-
TGTGCCAGCTCGGACAGGGGATACGAGCAGTACTTC
CASSDRGYEQYF
>TRBD1|TRBJ1-6|TRBV6-1|-
TGTGCCAGCAGTGAAGCTCAGGGGGCGCGGAATTCACCCCTCCACTTT
CASSEAQGARNSPLHF
>-|TRBJ2-2|TRBV11-2|-
TGTGCCAGCAGCTTTTACAGGGAGGGCACCGGGGAGCTGTTTTTT
CASSFYREGTGELFF
>TRBD2|TRBJ2-5|TRBV9|-
TGTGCCAGCAGCGTGGGAGCGGGGGAGACCCAGTACTTC
CASSVGAGETQYF
>-|TRBJ2-7|TRBV11-2|-
TGTGCCAGCAGCACACCAGGACAAGTCTACGAGCAGTACTTC
CASSTPGQVYEQYF
>-|TRBJ2-1|TRBV6-5|-
TGTGCCAGCCCCGCTGGCGGGTCCTACAATGAGCAGTTCTTC
CASPAGGSYNEQFF
>TRBD2|TRBJ2-3|TRBV10-2|-
TGCGCCAGCAGTGAGGGAAGACTAGCAGGACTAACAGATACGCAGTATTTT
CASSEGRLAGLTDTQYF